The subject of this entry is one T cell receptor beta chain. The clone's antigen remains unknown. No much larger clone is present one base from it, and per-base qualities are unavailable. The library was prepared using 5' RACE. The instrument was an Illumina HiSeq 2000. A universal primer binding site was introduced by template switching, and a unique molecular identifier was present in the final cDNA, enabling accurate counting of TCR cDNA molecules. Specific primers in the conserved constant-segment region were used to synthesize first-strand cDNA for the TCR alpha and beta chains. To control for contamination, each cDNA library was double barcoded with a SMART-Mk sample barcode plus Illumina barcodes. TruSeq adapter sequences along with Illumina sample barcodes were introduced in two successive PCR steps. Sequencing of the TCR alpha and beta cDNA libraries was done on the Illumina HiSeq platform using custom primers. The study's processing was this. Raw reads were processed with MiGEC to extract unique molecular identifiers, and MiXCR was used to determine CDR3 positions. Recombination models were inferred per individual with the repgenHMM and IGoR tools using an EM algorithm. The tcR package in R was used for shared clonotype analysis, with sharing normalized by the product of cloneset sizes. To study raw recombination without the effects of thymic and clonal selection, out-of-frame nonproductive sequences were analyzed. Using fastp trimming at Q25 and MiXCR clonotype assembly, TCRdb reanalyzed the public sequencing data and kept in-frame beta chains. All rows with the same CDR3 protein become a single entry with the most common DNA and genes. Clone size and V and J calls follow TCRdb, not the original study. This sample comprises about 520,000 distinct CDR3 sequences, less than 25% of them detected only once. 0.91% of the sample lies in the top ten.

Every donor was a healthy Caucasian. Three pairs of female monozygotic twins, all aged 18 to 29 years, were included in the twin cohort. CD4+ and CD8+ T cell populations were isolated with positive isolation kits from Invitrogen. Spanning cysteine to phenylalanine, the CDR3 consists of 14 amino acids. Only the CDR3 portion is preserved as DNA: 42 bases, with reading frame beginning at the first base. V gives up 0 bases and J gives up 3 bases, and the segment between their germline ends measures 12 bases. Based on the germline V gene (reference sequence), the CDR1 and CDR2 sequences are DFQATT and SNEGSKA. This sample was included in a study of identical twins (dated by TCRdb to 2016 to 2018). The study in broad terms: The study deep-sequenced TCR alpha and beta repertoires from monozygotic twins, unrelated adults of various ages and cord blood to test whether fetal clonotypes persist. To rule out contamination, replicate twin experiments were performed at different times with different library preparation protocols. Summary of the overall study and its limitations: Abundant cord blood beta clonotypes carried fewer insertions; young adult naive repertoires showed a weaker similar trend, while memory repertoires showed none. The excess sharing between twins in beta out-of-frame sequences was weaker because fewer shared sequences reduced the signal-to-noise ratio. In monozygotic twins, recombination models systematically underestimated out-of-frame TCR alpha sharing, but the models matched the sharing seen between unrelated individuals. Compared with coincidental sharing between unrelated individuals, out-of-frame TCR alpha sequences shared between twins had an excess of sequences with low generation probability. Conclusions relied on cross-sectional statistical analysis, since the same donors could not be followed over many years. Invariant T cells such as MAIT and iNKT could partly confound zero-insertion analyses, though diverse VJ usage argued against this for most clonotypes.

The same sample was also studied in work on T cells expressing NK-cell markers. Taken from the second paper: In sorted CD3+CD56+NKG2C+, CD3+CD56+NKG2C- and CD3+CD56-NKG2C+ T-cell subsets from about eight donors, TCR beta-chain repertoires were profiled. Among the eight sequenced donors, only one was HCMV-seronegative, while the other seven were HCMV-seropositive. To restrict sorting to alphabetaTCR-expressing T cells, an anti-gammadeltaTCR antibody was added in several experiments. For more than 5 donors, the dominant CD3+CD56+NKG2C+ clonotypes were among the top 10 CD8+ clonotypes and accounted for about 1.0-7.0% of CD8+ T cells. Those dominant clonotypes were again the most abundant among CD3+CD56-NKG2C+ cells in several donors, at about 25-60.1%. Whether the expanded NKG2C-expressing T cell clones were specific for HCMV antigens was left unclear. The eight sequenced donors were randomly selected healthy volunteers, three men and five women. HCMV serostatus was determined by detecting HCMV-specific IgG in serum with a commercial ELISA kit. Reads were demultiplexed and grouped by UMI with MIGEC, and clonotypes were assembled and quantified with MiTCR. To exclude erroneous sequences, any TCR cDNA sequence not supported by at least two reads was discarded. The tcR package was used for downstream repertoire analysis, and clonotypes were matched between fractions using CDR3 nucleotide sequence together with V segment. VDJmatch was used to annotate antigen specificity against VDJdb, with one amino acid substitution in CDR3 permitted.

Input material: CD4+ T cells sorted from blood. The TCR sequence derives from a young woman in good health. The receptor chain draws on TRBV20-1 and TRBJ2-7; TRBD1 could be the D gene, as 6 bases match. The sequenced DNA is TGCAGTGCTAGAGAGACAATACAGGGCTACGAGCAGTACTTC. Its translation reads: CSARETIQGYEQYF.